This entry lists 30 T cell receptor beta chains sequenced from one sample in a study of OX40 agonist ivuxolimab in advanced cancers. Profiling relied on immunoSEQ multiplex PCR, and the TCRdb table lists in-frame clones only, not all of them. The table records about 49,000 clones, 81% of them present only once. The material sequenced was CD4+ or CD8+ T cells sorted from blood, taken in a trial of the OX40 agonist ivuxolimab. Every receptor here comes from an adult with an advanced solid tumor such as melanoma, head and neck, liver or kidney cancer.

The chain carries TRBV27 and TRBJ2-1, with D uncertain. The germline V gene encodes CDR1 MNHEY and CDR2 SMNVEV (reference sequence). The CDR3 covers 16 residues. The germline V and J ends were trimmed by 3 bases and 2 bases, with 14 bases remaining between them. CDR3 amino acids: CASSFILTSTYNEQFF. The CDR3 DNA reads TGTGCCAGCAGTTTTATCTTAACCTCAACCTACAATGAGCAGTTCTTC.

The sample holds a few counts of this clone. The J gene is TRBJ1-2, the V gene TRBV6-5; D call uncertain. Germline V gene lookup returns CDR1 MNHEY and CDR2 SVGAGI. V was clipped by 2 bases and J by 4 bases, with 8 bases between them. The CDR3 extends over 13 amino acids. The CDR3 spells CASSYVPSYGYTF. CDR3 bases: TGTGCCAGCAGTTACGTCCCATCCTATGGCTACACCTTC.

The chain employs TRBV5-4 and TRBJ2-2; possible D gene TRBD1, 5 bases. CDR3 length: 14 amino acids. Per the germline V gene, CDR1 is SGHNT and CDR2 is YYREEE (reference sequence). Trimming pared 0 bases from V and 6 bases from J, leaving 9 bases between. CDR3 coding DNA: TGTGCCAGCAGCTTGGATCAGGGCTCCGGGGAGCTGTTTTTT. As protein: CASSLDQGSGELFF.

The chain uses TRBV5-8 and TRBJ2-1; TRBD2 agrees at 7 bases. Germline CDR1 and CDR2: SGHTS and YDEGEE. V trimming: 4 bases; J trimming: 3 bases; junction bases outside the gene matches: 4. The CDR3 extends over 14 amino acids. CDR3 DNA sequence: TGTGCCAGCAGCACCGCGGGAGACTACAATGAGCAGTTCTTC. As protein: CASSTAGDYNEQFF. The whole variable domain, filled in from reference TRBV5-8 and TRBJ2-1, reads EAGVTQSPTHLIKTRGQQATLRCSPISGHTSVYWYQQALGLGLQFLLWYDEGEERNRGNFPPRFSGRQFPNYSSELNVNALELEDSALYLCASSTAGDYNEQFFGPGTRLTVL.

This clone was seen a few times. The gene calls are TRBV19 and TRBJ2-1, with TRBD1 as a possible D gene (6 bases). V was clipped by 5 bases and J by 1 base, with 12 bases between them. Per the germline V gene, CDR1 is LNHDA and CDR2 is SQIVND (reference sequence). CDR3 length: 15 amino acids. CDR3 in amino acids: CASSLSQGSYNEQFF. The CDR3 region has the DNA TGTGCCAGTAGTTTGAGCCAGGGGTCCTACAATGAGCAGTTCTTC.

This clone was picked up one time. This sequence joins TRBV27 and TRBJ1-5; 8 bases map to TRBD1. Germline V gene lookup returns CDR1 MNHEY and CDR2 SMNVEV (reference sequence). J gave up 6 bases and V 5 bases, and 3 bases lay outside the gene matches. The CDR3 loop spans 13 amino acids. The CDR3 nucleotides read TGTGCCAGCAGTCAGGGGGCTCCTCAGCCCCAGCATTTT. Amino acid sequence: CASSQGAPQPQHF.

This chain connects TRBV28 to TRBJ2-5; D possibly corresponds to TRBD1 (6 bases). The germline V gene has CDR1 MDHEN and CDR2 SYDVKM. The CDR3 covers 15 residues. The V and J ends lost 4 bases and 5 bases respectively, with 17 bases between them. CDR3 bases: TGTGCCAGCAGTTCGGTAGAGGGGGTTCCGGAGACCCAGTACTTC. This translates into CASSSVEGVPETQYF.

CDR3 amino acids: CARTSPTNEKLFF. The CDR3 coding sequence is TGTGCCCGCACGTCGCCCACTAATGAAAAACTGTTTTTT. The V gene is TRBV27, the J gene TRBJ1-4; no reliable D call. Germline assignment: CDR1 MNHEY and CDR2 SMNVEV (reference sequence). The CDR3 consists of 13 residues. Trimming left V 11 bases short and J 2 bases short, with 12 bases between.

V gene TRBV5-1 combines with J gene TRBJ2-3; perhaps TRBD2 as D (6 bases). The CDR3 has 15 amino acids. V lost 1 base to trimming and J lost 1 base, with 10 bases between them. Germline CDR1 is SGHRS and CDR2 is YFSETQ. This CDR3 is CASSLFGRGTDTQYF. CDR3 DNA: TGCGCCAGCAGCTTGTTCGGGAGAGGCACAGATACGCAGTATTTT.

This chain joins TRBV11-3 and TRBJ2-7; 9 bases match TRBD2. Germline V gene lookup returns CDR1 SGHNT and CDR2 YENEEA. After removal of 1 base from V and 5 bases from J, the junction contained 6 bases not matched to a gene. This CDR3 is 15 amino acids long. CDR3 loop: CASSLVLAGWNEQYF. CDR3 coding DNA: TGTGCCAGCAGCTTAGTCCTAGCGGGATGGAACGAGCAGTACTTC.

The chain couples TRBV5-1 to TRBJ2-2; 9 bases match TRBD2. This CDR3 region has 18 residues. Germline CDR1 reads SGHRS; CDR2 reads YFSETQ. The trim removed 0 bases at V and 6 bases at J, leaving 12 bases unmatched. As DNA, the CDR3 is TGCGCCAGCAGCTTGGCCCATGATAGCGGGAGTAAATCCGGGGAGCTGTTTTTT. Residues: CASSLAHDSGSKSGELFF.

The chain joins TRBV7-6 to TRBJ2-6; D gene unclear. Trimming shortened V by 3 bases and J by 0 bases, and 6 bases separated the two germline ends. Germline loops: CDR1 SGHVS, CDR2 FNYEAQ. The CDR3 consists of 15 residues. This CDR3 is CASSFGTSGANVLTF. CDR3 sequence (DNA): TGTGCCAGCAGCTTCGGTACCTCTGGGGCCAACGTCCTGACTTTC.

The CDR3 spells CASSLGNNEQFF. As DNA, the CDR3 is TGTGCCAGCAGCTTAGGCAACAATGAGCAGTTCTTC. J is TRBJ2-1 and V is TRBV13, with D unresolved. Trimming shortened V by 0 bases and J by 5 bases, and 2 bases separated the two germline ends. Looked up from germline, CDR1 is PRHDT and CDR2 is FYEKMQ (reference sequence). This CDR3 contains 12 residues.

The V gene is TRBV19, the J gene TRBJ1-1, with a possible D match to TRBD1 (6 bases). CDR3 length equals 14 residues. Trimming removed 7 bases at V and 4 bases at J, with 16 bases between. CDR1 is LNHDA, CDR2 SQIVND, per germline (reference sequence). CDR3: CASTEQGLATEAFF. The CDR3 DNA sequence: TGTGCCAGTACCGAACAGGGCCTTGCCACTGAAGCTTTCTTT.

This sequence joins TRBV19 and TRBJ2-2, with TRBD2 identical over 7 bases. CDR3 length: 13 residues. V lost 2 bases, J lost 7 bases, and 1 base stayed unmatched. Germline CDR1 and CDR2: LNHDA and SQIVND (reference sequence). The DNA of the CDR3 is TGTGCCAGTAGTATACTAGCGGACGGGGAGCTGTTTTTT. It encodes CASSILADGELFF.

This chain uses TRBV7-9 with TRBJ2-1; tentatively, D is TRBD2 (5 bases). The ends were cut back, 4 bases at V and 7 bases at J, with 11 bases in the middle. Germline lookup yields CDR1 SEHNR and CDR2 FQNEAQ (reference sequence). The CDR3 consists of 13 residues. In DNA form, the CDR3 reads TGTGCCAGCAGCTCCCCGGGGTCAAATGAGCAGTTCTTC. It translates to CASSSPGSNEQFF.

The chain couples TRBV28 to TRBJ2-7; D possibly uses TRBD1 or TRBD2 (5 bases each). The germline V and J ends were trimmed by 2 bases and 2 bases, with 10 bases remaining between them. CDR3 size: 14 residues. Per germline, CDR1 MDHEN and CDR2 SYDVKM. CDR3 region: CASSLGTAAYEQYF. In DNA, the CDR3 is TGTGCCAGCAGTTTAGGGACCGCCGCCTACGAGCAGTACTTC.

This clone was found a few times. Other nucleotide sequences from this sample produce the same CDR3. The V call is TRBV19, the J call TRBJ1-1; D not resolved. With 4 bases removed from V and 0 bases from J, the gap between germline ends came to 3 bases. CDR1 and CDR2 from the germline V gene are LNHDA and SQIVND (reference sequence). The CDR3 covers 12 residues. CDR3 protein: CASSNMNTEAFF. Written as DNA, the CDR3 is TGTGCCAGTAGTAACATGAACACTGAAGCTTTCTTT.

The chain combines TRBV2 with TRBJ1-1; 11 bases match TRBD1. CDR1 is SNHLY, CDR2 FYNNEI, per germline. The junction had 11 bases not matched to a gene; V was cut back by 3 bases and J by 5 bases. CDR3 length equals 17 residues. CDR3 in amino acids: CASSDIFVGTGGTEAFF. The CDR3 bases are TGTGCCAGCAGTGACATTTTCGTTGGGACAGGGGGTACTGAAGCTTTCTTT.

The chain carries TRBV6-5 and TRBJ2-1; possible D gene TRBD1, 5 bases. The V gene's germline CDR1 is MNHEY and CDR2 SVGAGI. V was trimmed by 4 bases and J by 7 bases, leaving 5 bases between them. CDR3 length: 11 amino acids. As DNA, the CDR3 is TGTGCCAGCAGTTCAGGGAATGAGCAGTTCTTC. It specifies CASSSGNEQFF.

This sequence joins TRBV30 and TRBJ1-3, with a weak D call TRBD1 (5 bases). V gave up 5 bases and J gave up 5 bases, with 16 bases separating them. The CDR3 contains 14 residues. Germline V gives CDR1 GTSNPN, CDR2 SVGIG (reference sequence). Written as DNA, the CDR3 is TGTGCCTGGTCAGGGCAAATGGGTAGAAACACCATATATTTT. This translates into CAWSGQMGRNTIYF.

The V gene is TRBV7-8, the J gene TRBJ2-2; the D gene is possibly TRBD2 (5 bases). There are 16 residues in the CDR3. Per the germline V gene, CDR1 is SGHVS and CDR2 is FQNEAQ. Trimming shortened V by 0 bases and J by 8 bases, and 16 bases separated the two germline ends. CDR3 sequence (DNA): TGTGCCAGCAGCTTAGCGGCTGTCGCCGGAGGAGGGGAGCTGTTTTTT. Translation: CASSLAAVAGGGELFF.

The J gene is TRBJ2-5, the V gene TRBV2, with 7 bases lining up with TRBD2. V trimming: 3 bases; J trimming: 5 bases; junction bases outside the gene matches: 0. Germline assignment: CDR1 SNHLY and CDR2 FYNNEI. CDR3 length: 12 residues. CDR3 nucleotides: TGTGCCAGCAGTGAGGGGGGGGAGACCCAGTACTTC. This translates into CASSEGGETQYF.

The chain carries TRBV28 and TRBJ2-5; D is undetermined. Trimming removed 3 bases from V and 2 bases from J, with 13 bases in between. This CDR3 comprises 15 residues. The germline gives CDR1 MDHEN, CDR2 SYDVKM. CDR3 coding DNA: TGTGCCAGCAGTTTGCCAGGCGAACTACAAGAGACCCAGTACTTC. It translates to CASSLPGELQETQYF.

The CDR3 DNA follows: TGTGCCAGCAGTTCAGACAGCGTTCTTGGGTCACCCCTCCACTTT. It yields the protein CASSSDSVLGSPLHF. The chain has TRBV27 and TRBJ1-6, with a tentative D call TRBD1 (5 bases). CDR1 is MNHEY, CDR2 SMNVEV, per germline (reference sequence). The CDR3 spans 15 residues. V was cut by 4 bases and J by 10 bases, with 17 bases left in between.

CDR3 coding DNA: TGTGCCAGTAGTATAGATCGGACAGGGGGCTATGGCTACACCTTC. This sequence encodes CASSIDRTGGYGYTF. The chain links TRBV19 to TRBJ1-2; TRBD1 agrees at 10 bases. The CDR3 is 15 residues long. V shed 0 bases and J 4 bases; nucleotides not matched to a gene: 2. Germline V lookup: CDR1 LNHDA, CDR2 SQIVND (reference sequence).

The V call is TRBV7-6, the J call TRBJ1-2; TRBD1 matches 9 bases. V shed 3 bases, J shed 4 bases, and the junction held 3 bases outside the gene matches. The CDR3 loop spans 14 amino acids. Germline assignment: CDR1 SGHVS and CDR2 FNYEAQ. DNA for the CDR3: TGTGCCAGCAGCTTGGGGACAGGGCTCTATGGCTACACCTTC. Translation gives CASSLGTGLYGYTF.

This clone was counted between two and nine times. This chain links TRBV7-6 with TRBJ2-3; 7 bases line up with TRBD1. There are 15 residues in the CDR3. With V trimmed by 2 bases and J by 0 bases, 2 bases remained unmatched. Germline V gives CDR1 SGHVS, CDR2 FNYEAQ. The CDR3 reads CASSLRQGSTDTQYF. For the CDR3, the DNA is TGTGCCAGCAGCTTAAGACAGGGTAGCACAGATACGCAGTATTTT.

This rearrangement joins TRBV7-2 to TRBJ2-1; a possible D gene is TRBD2 (5 bases). CDR3 length: 16 residues. Germline loops: CDR1 SGHTA, CDR2 FQGNSA. With 1 base removed from V and 1 base from J, the gap between germline ends came to 11 bases. The CDR3 reads CASSLDPEDSYNEQFF. CDR3 sequence (DNA): TGTGCCAGCAGCTTAGATCCGGAGGATTCCTACAATGAGCAGTTCTTC.

The rearrangement joins TRBV5-4 to TRBJ1-3; D remains unclear. The CDR3 is 15 residues long. V shed 4 bases and J shed 4 bases, with 15 bases lying between them. CDR1 is SGHNT and CDR2 is YYREEE in the germline V gene (reference sequence). The chain's CDR3 is CASSPGSPLGNTIYF. In DNA form, the CDR3 reads TGTGCCAGCAGCCCAGGCTCCCCTCTCGGAAACACCATATATTTT.